This TCR beta chain was found in a study of T cell responses to AZD1222 COVID-19 vaccine. This CDR3 spans 13 amino acids. Trimming cost V 9 bases and J 4 bases; bases outside gene matches: 6. Germline lookup yields CDR1 SEHNR and CDR2 FQNEAQ (reference sequence). Using immunoSEQ multiplex PCR, the repertoire was profiled, and TCRdb retains in-frame clones only, with some absent. This table has some 200,000 clones, 93% appearing once. This chain connects TRBV7-9 to TRBJ1-1, with 9 bases fitting TRBD1. The material was peripheral blood, obtained 28 days after the second AZD1222 dose. This sequence was found in an adult who received the AZD1222 COVID-19 vaccine. This CDR3 is CASTGQGGTEAFF. CDR3 DNA sequence: TGTGCCAGTACGGGACAGGGCGGCACTGAAGCTTTCTTT.